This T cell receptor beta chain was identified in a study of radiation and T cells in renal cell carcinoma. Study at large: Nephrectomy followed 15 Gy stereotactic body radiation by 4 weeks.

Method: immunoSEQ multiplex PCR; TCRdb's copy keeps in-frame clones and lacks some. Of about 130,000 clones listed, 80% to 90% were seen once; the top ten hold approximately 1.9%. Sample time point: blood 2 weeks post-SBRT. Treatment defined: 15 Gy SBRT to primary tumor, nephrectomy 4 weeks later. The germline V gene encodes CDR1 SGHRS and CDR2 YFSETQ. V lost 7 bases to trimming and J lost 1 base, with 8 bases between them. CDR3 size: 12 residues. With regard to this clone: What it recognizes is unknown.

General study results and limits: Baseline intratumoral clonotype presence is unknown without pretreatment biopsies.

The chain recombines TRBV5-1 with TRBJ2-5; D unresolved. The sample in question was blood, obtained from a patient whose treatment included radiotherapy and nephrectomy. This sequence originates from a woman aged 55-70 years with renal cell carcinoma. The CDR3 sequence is CASRRTQETQYF. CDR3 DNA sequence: TGCGCCAGCCGACGGACCCAAGAGACCCAGTACTTC.